These 32 T cell receptor beta chains originate from one sample sequenced in a study of CD8 T cells in ankylosing spondylitis. In TCRdb, the 5' RACE reads were re-called with MiXCR into one record per CDR3 protein. The sample includes 180,000 or so distinct CDR3 sequences, approximately 10% seen only once; the top ten take 25% to 30%. What was sequenced was blood, either unsorted or a sorted T cell fraction (not recorded which). The receptor source for this set is a male donor with ankylosing spondylitis or in good health (not recorded which).

On this clonotype itself: Since a much larger clone is just one base distant, this may be a read error. The V call is TRBV7-8, the J call TRBJ2-6; D is possibly TRBD1 (6 bases). This CDR3 has 17 amino acids. Germline lookup yields CDR1 SGHVS and CDR2 FQNEAQ. CDR3: CASSLVQGSPGVNVLTF. The CDR3 coding sequence is TGTGCCAGCAGCTTAGTACAGGGCTCTCCTGGGGTCAACGTCCTGACTTTC.

This clonotype has a count of ten or more. The rearrangement links TRBV9 to TRBJ2-5; 8 nucleotides match TRBD1. The ends lost 2 bases at V and 1 base at J; junction bases unmatched: 10. The CDR3 extends over 17 amino acids. The germline gives CDR1 SGDLS, CDR2 YYNGEE. The DNA of the CDR3 is TGTGCCAGCAGCGTCAACACAGGGGGTCACTTCCAAGAGACCCAGTACTTC. This sequence encodes CASSVNTGGHFQETQYF.

The table lists this clonotype with many counts. This rearrangement joins TRBV12-3 or TRBV12-4 to TRBJ1-6; no definite D call. The CDR3 length is 14 residues. Trimming removed 1 base from V and 7 bases from J, with 8 bases in between. The CDR3 sequence is CASSLGAENSPLHF. The CDR3 coding sequence is TGTGCCAGCAGTTTAGGTGCCGAGAATTCACCCCTCCACTTT.

This clonotype showed up many times. This chain links TRBV7-2 with TRBJ2-7; no definite D call. The germline V and J ends were trimmed by 6 bases and 3 bases, with 6 bases remaining between them. Looked up from germline, CDR1 is SGHTA and CDR2 is FQGNSA. This CDR3 contains 11 residues. The CDR3 DNA sequence: TGTGCCAGCAGTTTATACTACGAGCAGTACTTC. Amino acid sequence: CASSLYYEQYF.

This clonotype was seen ten or more times. This CDR3 reads CASSWTPEHEQFF. The DNA for the CDR3 is TGCGCCAGCAGCTGGACACCCGAGCATGAGCAGTTCTTC. The rearrangement uses TRBV5-1 and TRBJ2-1; weak D call: TRBD1 (5 bases). V was pared by 3 bases and J by 8 bases, with 12 bases between. The length of the CDR3 is 13 residues. Germline-derived CDR1 and CDR2 are SGHRS and YFSETQ.

This clonotype was found many times. This chain links TRBV20-1 with TRBJ1-2; TRBD1 matches at 8 bases. CDR1 is DFQATT and CDR2 is SNEGSKA in the germline V gene (reference sequence). The CDR3 runs to 14 residues. This CDR3 is CRATSGAQGDGYTF. CDR3 DNA: TGCAGGGCCACGAGTGGGGCACAGGGGGACGGCTACACCTTC.

This clonotype was seen ten or more times. The chain carries TRBV20-1 and TRBJ2-3, with a possible D match to TRBD2 (5 bases). The ends were cut back, 7 bases at V and 0 bases at J, with 11 bases in the middle. Germline CDR1 reads DFQATT; CDR2 reads SNEGSKA (reference sequence). CDR3 size: 13 residues. This CDR3 reads CSVSDLSTDTQYF. The CDR3 DNA sequence: TGCAGTGTATCGGACTTAAGCACAGATACGCAGTATTTT.

This clonotype has a count of ten or more. The J gene is TRBJ1-1, the V gene TRBV28; 7 bases fit TRBD1. Germline loops: CDR1 MDHEN, CDR2 SYDVKM. V trimming: 5 bases; J trimming: 0 bases; junction bases outside the gene matches: 3. This CDR3 has 14 residues. The CDR3 nucleotides read TGTGCCAGCAGTGAGACAGGGATGAACACTGAAGCTTTCTTT. Encoded protein: CASSETGMNTEAFF.

This clonotype has a count of ten or more. V and J are TRBV5-1 and TRBJ2-6; TRBD1 matches 12 bases. The J segment lost 4 bases and the V segment lost 2 bases, leaving 7 bases of the junction unmatched. The CDR3 runs 18 residues. The germline V gene encodes CDR1 SGHRS and CDR2 YFSETQ. CDR3 DNA sequence: TGCGCCAGCAGCTTCGTGGGACAGGGGGCGAGAGGGGCCAACGTCCTGACTTTC. Amino acid sequence: CASSFVGQGARGANVLTF.

This clonotype was detected ten times or more. The J gene is TRBJ2-7, the V gene TRBV5-1, with no clear D. V lost 7 bases and J 0 bases, leaving 11 bases between the germline ends. The CDR3 is 13 amino acids. Germline-derived CDR1 and CDR2 are SGHRS and YFSETQ. The CDR3 coding sequence is TGCGCCAGCTGCGAGTCAAGCTCCTACGAGCAGTACTTC. Translated: CASCESSSYEQYF.

This clonotype was observed many times. The genes are TRBV6-1 and TRBJ1-4; a possible D gene is TRBD1 (6 bases). The V and J ends lost 5 bases and 5 bases respectively, with 12 bases between them. Germline V CDR1 and CDR2: MNHNS, SASEGT. This CDR3 has 14 residues. As DNA, the CDR3 is TGTGCCAGCAGTAGGGGGGGTGAGAATGAAAAACTGTTTTTT. Protein: CASSRGGENEKLFF.

The chain uses TRBV12-3 or TRBV12-4 and TRBJ1-6; 7 nucleotides align to TRBD1. V was clipped by 6 bases and J by 10 bases; unmatched bases: 9. This CDR3 is built from 14 residues. Here the CDR3 reads CASSQGRGRSPLHF. DNA for the CDR3: TGTGCCAGCAGCCAGGGCAGGGGGAGATCACCCCTCCACTTT.

This clonotype was seen repeatedly, ten times or more. J is TRBJ2-2 and V is TRBV20-1; TRBD2 aligns across 12 bases. Germline V CDR1 and CDR2: DFQATT, SNEGSKA (reference sequence). The J segment lost 5 bases and the V segment lost 6 bases, leaving 7 bases of the junction unmatched. The CDR3 is made up of 15 amino acids. The CDR3 sequence: CSALAGGPSTGELFF. The DNA for the CDR3 is TGCAGTGCCCTAGCGGGAGGGCCGAGTACCGGGGAGCTGTTTTTT.

This clonotype was counted at least ten times. V and J are TRBV12-3 or TRBV12-4 and TRBJ2-2, with 8 bases lining up with TRBD1. The CDR3 runs to 16 residues. V trimming: 6 bases; J trimming: 3 bases; junction bases outside the gene matches: 9. The CDR3 is CASSRGQGRDTGELFF. The CDR3, as DNA: TGTGCCAGCAGCCGAGGACAGGGTAGGGACACCGGGGAGCTGTTTTTT.

As for this clonotype: A much larger clone lies a single base off, so this may be a read error. The V gene is TRBV29-1, the J gene TRBJ2-7; weak D call: TRBD1 (5 bases). The CDR3 is 12 residues long. The germline gives CDR1 SQVTM, CDR2 ANQGSEA. The CDR3 coding sequence is TGCAGCGTTGGAGGTGGGGCCTACGCGCAGTACTTC. Its translation: CSVGGGAYAQYF.

This clonotype was counted ten times or more. The chain couples TRBV6-2 or TRBV6-3 to TRBJ2-7; D unclear. In germline, CDR1 is MNHEY, CDR2 SVGEGT. V gave up 5 bases and J gave up 2 bases, with 10 bases separating them. CDR3 length equals 13 residues. CDR3 DNA sequence: TGTGCCAGCAGTCCTCCAGGAACCTACGAGCAGTACTTC. Translation: CASSPPGTYEQYF.

This clonotype showed up many times. The rearrangement joins TRBV5-6 to TRBJ1-5; D is ambiguous. V lost 0 bases to trimming and J lost 5 bases, with 9 bases between them. The CDR3 is 14 amino acids. Germline V gives CDR1 SGHDT, CDR2 YYEEEE. The DNA for the CDR3 is TGTGCCAGCAGCTTGGGTCTTAATTATCAGCCCCAGCATTTT. This codes for CASSLGLNYQPQHF. Filled out from reference TRBV5-6 and TRBJ1-5, the complete variable domain reads DAGVTQSPTHLIKTRGQQVTLRCSPKSGHDTVSWYQQALGQGPQFIFQYYEEEERQRGNFPDRFSGHQFPNYSSELNVNALLLGDSALYLCASSLGLNYQPQHFGDGTRLSIL.

The table lists this clonotype with many counts. The rearrangement links TRBV20-1 to TRBJ1-5; D call uncertain. The CDR3 loop spans 15 amino acids. V was shortened by 3 bases and J by 2 bases, with 14 bases between the two germline ends. Germline V gene lookup returns CDR1 DFQATT and CDR2 SNEGSKA (reference sequence). The CDR3 nucleotides read TGCAGTGCTAGTGGACCTACCTTTGGCAATCAGCCCCAGCATTTT. This codes for CSASGPTFGNQPQHF.

This CDR3 is CASLERTGGGEKLFF. The CDR3 bases are TGTGCCAGCCTCGAAAGAACAGGGGGCGGTGAAAAACTGTTTTTT. This chain connects TRBV7-9 to TRBJ1-4, with 9 bases identical to TRBD1. Germline CDR1 reads SEHNR; CDR2 reads FQNEAQ (reference sequence). This CDR3 is built from 15 residues. Losses at the gene ends were 8 bases for V and 7 bases for J; bases not matched to a gene: 11.

A single count supports this clonotype. The chain employs TRBV7-9 and TRBJ1-1; 8 nucleotides agree with TRBD1. The CDR3 consists of 14 residues. Germline V gene sequence: CDR1 SEHNR, CDR2 FQNEAQ (reference sequence). V was pared by 7 bases and J by 4 bases, with 8 bases of the junction left unmatched. The CDR3 nucleotides are TGTGCCAGCACCCTCCTGGACAGGGCCACTGAAGCTTTCTTT. This codes for CASTLLDRATEAFF.

This clonotype was counted many times. The chain has TRBV20-1 and TRBJ1-4; D perhaps matches TRBD1 (6 bases). Germline CDR1 and CDR2: DFQATT and SNEGSKA (reference sequence). This CDR3 contains 16 residues. The V end was cut by 6 bases, the J end by 0 bases, with 17 bases between. CDR3 coding DNA: TGCAGTGCCCGACCGTACAGGGCCGCAACTAATGAAAAACTGTTTTTT. Translating it yields CSARPYRAATNEKLFF.

This clonotype was recorded many times. The chain uses TRBV3-1 and TRBJ2-7; D unresolved. Trimming removed 0 bases from V and 3 bases from J, with 12 bases in between. The CDR3 length is 15 residues. Germline V gives CDR1 LGHDT, CDR2 YNNKEL (reference sequence). This CDR3 reads CASSQDPTGVYEQYF. The CDR3 region has the DNA TGTGCCAGCAGCCAAGATCCGACGGGTGTCTACGAGCAGTACTTC.

This clonotype was seen at least ten times. The chain carries TRBV5-1 and TRBJ1-1, with 8 bases fitting TRBD1. The CDR3 contains 14 residues. Losses at the gene ends were 4 bases for V and 2 bases for J; bases not matched to a gene: 4. In germline, CDR1 is SGHRS, CDR2 YFSETQ. CDR3 bases: TGCGCCAGCAGCAGGGACAGGCCCAACACTGAAGCTTTCTTT. It is translated as CASSRDRPNTEAFF.

There are many counts of this clonotype. The rearrangement uses TRBV20-1 and TRBJ2-2, with 9 bases that match TRBD1. CDR1 and CDR2 (germline): DFQATT, SNEGSKA (reference sequence). V was pared by 6 bases and J by 7 bases, with 9 bases of the junction left unmatched. CDR3 size: 14 residues. The CDR3 nucleotides read TGCAGTGCGACCGCCGGGACAGGGTTCGGGGAGCTGTTTTTT. Translated, it gives CSATAGTGFGELFF.

The gene calls are TRBV5-1 and TRBJ2-1; D is unclear. CDR1 and CDR2 from the germline V gene are SGHRS and YFSETQ. This CDR3 has 11 residues. Trimming pared 2 bases from V and 6 bases from J, leaving 3 bases between. DNA for the CDR3: TGCGCCAGCAGCTTCATCAATGAGCAGTTCTTC. Amino acids: CASSFINEQFF. The complete variable domain, with remaining parts taken from reference TRBV5-1 and TRBJ2-1, reads KAGVTQTPRYLIKTRGQQVTLSCSPISGHRSVSWYQQTPGQGLQFLFEYFSETQRNKGNFPGRFSGRQFSNSRSEMNVSTLELGDSALYLCASSFINEQFFGPGTRLTVL.

The sample holds a few counts of this clonotype. The chain uses TRBV20-1 and TRBJ1-4; the D is unclear. The germline V and J ends were trimmed by 6 bases and 0 bases, with 17 bases remaining between them. The germline gives CDR1 DFQATT, CDR2 SNEGSKA (reference sequence). This CDR3 region has 16 residues. DNA of the CDR3: TGCAGTGCCAAACCACGAGGCTATGCAACTAATGAAAAACTGTTTTTT. Its translation is CSAKPRGYATNEKLFF.

The V and J genes are TRBV6-1 and TRBJ1-2, with D possibly being TRBD1 (6 bases). CDR3 length equals 16 residues. Per germline, CDR1 MNHNS and CDR2 SASEGT. V was trimmed by 0 bases and J by 4 bases, leaving 15 bases between them. CDR3 sequence (DNA): TGTGCCAGCAGTGAAGCGGGGGCAGGGGCAAGCTATGGCTACACCTTC. Translating it yields CASSEAGAGASYGYTF.

This clonotype has a handful of counts. The chain has TRBV20-1 and TRBJ2-7, with D possibly matching TRBD2 (5 bases). The CDR3 covers 14 residues. The V gene lost 2 bases and the J gene lost 4 bases, with 15 bases spanning the gap. Germline V gene lookup returns CDR1 DFQATT and CDR2 SNEGSKA (reference sequence). CDR3 protein: CSARRGSTSYEQYF. In DNA form, the CDR3 reads TGCAGTGCTAGACGTGGGAGCACATCTTACGAGCAGTACTTC.

The chain carries TRBV11-2 and TRBJ2-5; unclear D gene. The CDR3 contains 10 residues. Trimming left V 11 bases short and J 7 bases short, with 11 bases between. Per germline, CDR1 SGHAT and CDR2 FQNNGV. The CDR3 nucleotides are TGTGCCTGCGGTGGCCGGACCCAGTACTTC. It specifies CACGGRTQYF.

The chain has TRBV7-6 and TRBJ2-6; D might be TRBD1 (6 bases). CDR1 is SGHVS and CDR2 is FNYEAQ in the germline V gene. There are 15 residues in the CDR3. Trimming cost V 7 bases and J 4 bases, with 14 bases left between them. The CDR3 DNA reads TGTGCCAGCACCCGACAGGTTTCCGGGGCCAACGTCCTGACTTTC. Translation: CASTRQVSGANVLTF.

This clonotype has at least ten counts. J is TRBJ1-6 and V is TRBV10-1; no clear D gene. The germline gives CDR1 WNHNN, CDR2 SYGVQD (reference sequence). Trimming took off 4 bases at V and 7 bases at J, with 8 bases between the two ends. The CDR3 is made up of 13 amino acids. CDR3: CASSARENSPLHF. CDR3 sequence (DNA): TGCGCCAGCAGTGCACGGGAGAATTCACCCCTCCACTTT.

This clonotype showed up many times. The chain uses TRBV4-3 and TRBJ2-4, with a weak D call TRBD2 (5 bases). The ends were cut back, 0 bases at V and 3 bases at J, with 15 bases in the middle. In germline, CDR1 is LGHNA, CDR2 YSLEER. The CDR3 covers 17 residues. CDR3 DNA: TGCGCCAGCAGCCAAGATCCGAGCGGTTGGGGCAAAAACATTCAGTACTTC. This encodes CASSQDPSGWGKNIQYF.